This T cell receptor (beta chain) was found in a study of T cells in tuberculosis. Study-level background: In South Africa, adults with active tuberculosis were compared with IGRA-negative and latently infected IGRA-positive adolescents. Regarding the study as a whole: Using the GMM-specific repertoire gave around 87% accuracy versus around 74% with motifs.

Noted time point: new active TB diagnosis, blood taken before or within 7 days of starting treatment. Active tuberculosis patients were new diagnoses, HIV-seronegative, South African, and aged 18 years or older. The repertoire was sequenced with immunoSEQ multiplex PCR; TCRdb's copy has only in-frame clones and lacks some. The data show approximately 53,000 clones, about 95% seen once. The CDR3 is 16 amino acids. CDR1 GTSNPN and CDR2 SVGIG come from the germline V gene (reference sequence). J gave up 1 base and V 2 bases, and 4 bases lay outside the gene matches. A remark on this clone: Its antigen remains unknown.

V is TRBV30 and J is TRBJ2-2; 10 bases map to TRBD2. The clonotype comes from an adult with tuberculosis. The sample here was PBMCs, taken at tuberculosis diagnosis. CDR3 DNA sequence: TGTGCCTGGAGTATACTAGCGGGGATGAACACCGGGGAGCTGTTTTTT. Translated, it gives CAWSILAGMNTGELFF. The variable domain in full, with the rest retrieved from reference TRBV30 and TRBJ2-2, is SQTIHQWPATLVQPVGSPLSLECTVEGTSNPNLYWYRQAAGRGLQLLFYSVGIGQISSEVPQNLSASRPQDRQFILSSKKLLLSDSGFYLCAWSILAGMNTGELFFGEGSRLTVL.